The clone carrying this T cell receptor (beta chain) was seen once. Its antigen is not identified. These data originate in a study of naive and memory T cell subsets. General observations from the study: Especially in CD8 cells, naive repertoires contained a few larger clonotypes, possibly CD45RA-re-expressing memory cells.

With 0 bases removed from V and 4 bases from J, the gap between germline ends came to 7 bases. The CDR3 has 14 residues. Germline-derived CDR1 and CDR2 are SGDLS and YYNGEE. Both TRBC1 and TRBC2 were covered by a beta constant-region primer of two equimolar oligonucleotides. Four rounds of PCR amplified the ligated cDNA using nested alpha and beta constant-region primers plus SP2. One entry per CDR3 protein results from TCRdb running MiXCR on the UMI-ligation and nested PCR reads. Of 120,000 to 150,000 distinct CDR3 sequences listed, over 20% were seen once; the top ten hold 0.11%. Sequencing was carried out using naive CD4+ T cells from blood. The rearrangement links TRBV9 to TRBJ2-2; a possible D gene is TRBD2 (6 bases). The sequence was obtained from a human donor in good health. CDR3 DNA sequence: TGTGCCAGCAGCGTAGTCGGGGGCACCGGGGAGCTGTTTTTT. Translation: CASSVVGGTGELFF.